Presented here are 8 T cell receptor beta chains from one specimen sequenced in a study of cytomegalovirus exposure and HLA in healthy donors. Amplification used 60 Vbeta primers and 13 Jbeta primers. Some clones are missing from TCRdb's copy, which holds only in-frame ones; the method was immunoSEQ multiplex PCR. Of 85,000 to 100,000 clones listed, 64% are singletons. Sequencing was done on a sample of PBMCs. These receptors were obtained from a man aged 55 to 70 in good health and CMV-seronegative.

The V call is TRBV27, the J call TRBJ2-1; 7 positions match TRBD2. V shed 2 bases and J 0 bases; nucleotides not matched to a gene: 4. Germline V gives CDR1 MNHEY, CDR2 SMNVEV (reference sequence). The CDR3 length is 16 residues. The CDR3: CASSLLAAYSYNEQFF. CDR3 nucleotide sequence: TGTGCCAGCAGTTTACTAGCGGCCTACTCCTACAATGAGCAGTTCTTC.

This clone was detected only a few times. This chain connects TRBV11-2 to TRBJ1-6, with D unclear. The CDR3 sequence is 17 residues long. Per germline, CDR1 SGHAT and CDR2 FQNNGV. Trimming stripped 2 bases from V and 2 bases from J, with 13 bases between. CDR3 amino acids: CASSLLSRHPYNSPLHF. The CDR3 coding sequence is TGTGCCAGCAGCTTATTGTCCAGACACCCCTATAATTCACCCCTCCACTTT.

This clone was counted between two and nine times. V gene TRBV7-3 combines with J gene TRBJ2-2; TRBD1 is a possible D gene (5 bases). Germline CDR1 and CDR2: SGHTA and FQGTGA. This CDR3 is built from 16 residues. With 4 bases removed from V and 0 bases from J, the gap between germline ends came to 12 bases. In DNA form, the CDR3 reads TGTGCCAGCAGCTCCCGGACAAATGCGAACACCGGGGAGCTGTTTTTT. Translation: CASSSRTNANTGELFF.

The table lists this clone with a few counts. The rearrangement links TRBV28 to TRBJ1-2; TRBD1 aligns across 10 bases. The CDR3 is 16 amino acids. Germline values: CDR1 MDHEN, CDR2 SYDVKM. V lost 5 bases, J lost 2 bases, and 8 bases stayed unmatched. The CDR3 DNA reads as TGTGCCAGCAGTCTCGGGACAGGGGTAATCAACTATGGCTACACCTTC. Translation: CASSLGTGVINYGYTF.

This clone has a single count. The chain recombines TRBV7-3 with TRBJ2-2; 7 nucleotides agree with TRBD2. The germline CDR1 and CDR2 sequences are SGHTA and FQGTGA. CDR3 length equals 16 residues. V was clipped by 1 base and J by 6 bases; unmatched bases: 8. This CDR3 is CASSLIAGVSSGELFF. For the CDR3, the DNA is TGTGCCAGCAGCTTAATCGCGGGAGTAAGCTCCGGGGAGCTGTTTTTT.

This clone was observed a handful of times. V gene TRBV9 combines with J gene TRBJ1-3, with D maybe TRBD1 (5 bases). The CDR3 covers 17 residues. Trimming left V 0 bases short and J 0 bases short, with 13 bases between. Germline V gene sequence: CDR1 SGDLS, CDR2 YYNGEE. CDR3 DNA: TGTGCCAGCAGCGTAGATCCAGGGCCGGACTCTGGAAACACCATATATTTT. Amino acid sequence: CASSVDPGPDSGNTIYF.

This clone occurred a few times. The rearrangement links TRBV14 to TRBJ2-5, with a weak D call TRBD2 (6 bases). This CDR3 is built from 13 residues. From germline, CDR1 is SGHDN and CDR2 FVKESK. V dropped 4 bases and J dropped 7 bases, with 13 bases sitting between them. The CDR3 loop reads CASSRAGLGTQYF. CDR3 bases: TGTGCCAGCAGCCGGGCGGGGTTGGGGACCCAGTACTTC. Full variable domain (remainder filled in from reference TRBV14 and TRBJ2-5): EAGVTQFPSHSVIEKGQTVTLRCDPISGHDNLYWYRRVMGKEIKFLLHFVKESKQDESGMPNNRFLAERTGGTYSTLKVQPAELEDSGVYFCASSRAGLGTQYFGPGTRLLVL.

This chain joins TRBV7-3 and TRBJ1-6; 7 bases fit TRBD1. With V trimmed by 2 bases and J by 5 bases, 0 bases remained unmatched. This CDR3 is built from 14 residues. CDR1 SGHTA and CDR2 FQGTGA come from the germline V gene. In nucleotides, the CDR3 is TGTGCCAGCAGCTTAGGACAGGATAATTCACCCCTCCACTTT. Its translation is CASSLGQDNSPLHF. The whole variable domain, remainder taken from reference TRBV7-3 and TRBJ1-6, is GAGVSQTPSNKVTEKGKYVELRCDPISGHTALYWYRQSLGQGPEFLIYFQGTGAADDSGLPNDRFFAVRPEGSVSTLKIQRTERGDSAVYLCASSLGQDNSPLHFGNGTRLTVT.